This T cell receptor (beta chain) comes out of a study of CD8 T cells in Susac syndrome. Sequencing of TCR beta was undertaken in CD8+ and CD4+ T cells derived from blood. Controls were healthy donors (matched for age and sex). CDR3 length: 15 amino acids. Germline CDR1 LGHDT, CDR2 YNNKEL (reference sequence). The V end lost 6 bases, the J end lost 0 bases, and 13 bases lay between the germline ends. The authors reverse transcribed roughly 0.5 to 1 ug RNA with random hexamers. A multiplex approach, immunoSEQ multiplex PCR, amplified TCR beta CDR3 across 54 Vbeta and 13 Jbeta. TCRdb independently ran MiXCR on the immunoSEQ multiplex PCR reads; one entry per CDR3 protein. The sample has over 100,000 distinct CDR3 sequences; roughly 96% are singletons.

This receptor was obtained from a human donor in good health. The sample comprised CD4+ T cells from PBMCs. V and J are TRBV3-1 and TRBJ2-3, with a weak D call TRBD2 (6 bases). Here the CDR3 DNA reads TGTGCCAGCAGTCTTGGGACTGTAAGCACAGATACGCAGTATTTT. This sequence encodes CASSLGTVSTDTQYF.